These T cell receptor beta chains were read from a single sample in a study of blood T cell repertoires in COVID-19. The protocol was immunoSEQ multiplex PCR, while the TCRdb copy is restricted to in-frame clones and leaves out a portion. The repertoire consists of more than 85,000 clones, with approximately 80% occurring once and the leading ten covering approximately 7.9%. Sequenced sample: peripheral blood. These receptors originate from a woman aged 80 or over with active or convalescent COVID-19. Each CDR3 is given with its conserved first and last residue. Each record gives: clone size, D gene, J gene, V gene, CDR3 protein, CDR3 DNA. A D gene is named only where the DNA matches it firmly. The size field is filled for only some rows; it gives once, few, many or a size class.

>NA|TRBD1|TRBJ1-1|TRBV10-3
CATGQGLNTEAFF
TGTGCCACAGGACAGGGGCTCAACACTGAAGCTTTCTTT
>few|NA|TRBJ1-6|TRBV11-2
CASRPQGRNSPLHF
TGTGCCAGCAGACCACAGGGTAGGAATTCACCCCTCCACTTT
>NA|NA|TRBJ2-1|TRBV5-1
CASSLVAGYSYNEQFF
TGCGCCAGCAGCTTGGTCGCGGGGTACTCCTACAATGAGCAGTTCTTC
>NA|NA|TRBJ1-2|TRBV7-3
CASSPGANYGYTF
TGTGCCAGCAGCCCCGGTGCTAACTATGGCTACACCTTC
>NA|NA|TRBJ2-1|TRBV27
CASSLLRVRRGPSYNEQFF
TGTGCCAGCAGTTTATTAAGGGTGCGGAGGGGGCCCTCCTACAATGAGCAGTTCTTC
>NA|TRBD2|TRBJ2-3|TRBV27
CASSASGTSAYTQYF
TGTGCCAGCAGTGCTTCCGGGACTAGCGCTTATACGCAGTATTTT
>NA|NA|TRBJ2-1|TRBV4-1
CASSQDSYRRSSYNEQFF
TGCGCCAGCAGCCAAGACTCCTATCGGAGGAGCTCCTACAATGAGCAGTTCTTC
>NA|TRBD1|TRBJ1-4|TRBV25-1
CASSPPGGLEKLFF
TGTGCCAGCAGTCCCCCAGGGGGCCTTGAAAAACTGTTTTTT
>NA|TRBD2|TRBJ2-6|TRBV3-1/TRBV3-2
CASSPPHKLRETGANVLTF
TGTGCCAGCAGCCCCCCTCACAAACTGCGGGAGACGGGGGCCAACGTCCTGACTTTC
>NA|TRBD2|TRBJ2-2|TRBV5-1
CASSQTSGRATGELFF
TGCGCCAGCAGCCAGACTAGCGGGAGAGCTACCGGGGAGCTGTTTTTT